The 5 T cell receptor beta chains below all came from one sample that was sequenced in a study of CD8+CD57+ T cells in acquired aplastic anemia. Only patients with CD8+CD57+ cell expansion on flow cytometry were chosen for sequencing. TCR beta VDJ and CDR3 were profiled, and genomic DNA was the template. TCRdb used MiXCR to reprocess the reads, holding one entry per CDR3 protein. The sample holds around 250,000 distinct CDR3 sequences, less than 85% seen once. Sequenced: sorted CD4+, CD8+, or CD8+CD57+ T cells (not recorded which) from PBMCs. The receptors shown here come from a human donor with aplastic anemia.

In the case of this clonotype: Compared with germline, one end of the junction differs, possibly owing to a read error. The rearrangement uses TRBV7-8 and TRBJ2-3, with 9 bases lining up with TRBD2. The germline V gene encodes CDR1 SGHVS and CDR2 FQNEAQ. The length of the CDR3 is 13 residues. The CDR3 coding sequence is TGTGCCAGCAGCGAAGCGGGAGGAGCCGAGCAGCAGTTT. This encodes CASSEAGGAEQQF. Together with reference TRBV7-8 and TRBJ2-3, the CDR3 gives the full variable domain: GAGVSQSPRYKVAKRGQDVALRCDPISGHVSLFWYQQALGQGPEFLTYFQNEAQLDKSGLPSDRFFAERPEGSVSTLKIQRTQQEDSAVYLCASSEAGGAEQQFGPGTRLTVL.

The chain is built from TRBV9 and TRBJ2-3, with D perhaps TRBD1 or TRBD2 (5 bases each). V shed 7 bases and J shed 8 bases, with 17 bases lying between them. Looked up from germline, CDR1 is SGDLS and CDR2 is YYNGEE. The length of the CDR3 is 13 residues. The chain's CDR3 is CASGDGGNVTQYF. CDR3 DNA: TGTGCCAGCGGGGACGGTGGCAACGTTACGCAGTATTTT.

This chain uses TRBV14 with TRBJ2-1; TRBD2 matches at 7 bases. After removal of 4 bases from V and 9 bases from J, the junction contained 15 bases not matched to a gene. The CDR3 extends over 16 amino acids. Looked up from germline, CDR1 is SGHDN and CDR2 is FVKESK. CDR3 protein: CASSLRREGAIFEQFF. The CDR3 DNA follows: TGTGCCAGCAGCCTGCGCAGGGAGGGAGCGATCTTTGAGCAGTTCTTC. Full variable domain (outside the CDR3, taken from reference TRBV14 and TRBJ2-1): EAGVTQFPSHSVIEKGQTVTLRCDPISGHDNLYWYRRVMGKEIKFLLHFVKESKQDESGMPNNRFLAERTGGTYSTLKVQPAELEDSGVYFCASSLRREGAIFEQFFGPGTRLTVL.

Worth noting for this clonotype: Lacking the conserved final phenylalanine or tryptophan, this CDR3 likely reflects a read error. The DNA is left out, because the CDR3 cannot be placed on it with certainty; the CDR3 is given as TCRdb lists it. The chain employs TRBV7-9 and TRBJ2-7; TRBD2 reflects the table's D call only, with no check against the DNA. The CDR3 is made up of 12 amino acids, end residues included. The germline V gene encodes CDR1 SEHNR and CDR2 FQNEAQ (reference sequence). The CDR3 protein is CASSLARTGSYN.

On this clonotype itself: The conserved final phenylalanine or tryptophan is absent from the CDR3, which likely points to a read error. The DNA is omitted, as the CDR3 cannot be located on it reliably, and the CDR3 follows TCRdb's listing. The V call is TRBV7-9, the J call TRBJ2-3. A total of 12 residues make up the CDR3, ends included. The germline V gene has CDR1 SEHNR and CDR2 FQNEAQ (reference sequence). CDR3 loop: CASSVGRNRQNY.